The 29 T cell receptor beta chains in this list originate from one sample, sequenced in a study of blood T cell repertoires in COVID-19. Data came from immunoSEQ multiplex PCR; TCRdb stores just in-frame clones and leaves some out. The repertoire consists of some 60,000 clones, with 91% occurring once and the leading ten covering under 3%. Sample: peripheral blood. The receptors were gathered from a man aged 55 to 70 with acute or convalescent COVID-19.

The chain uses TRBV28 and TRBJ2-7; 9 positions match TRBD2. Losses at the gene ends were 4 bases for V and 2 bases for J; bases not matched to a gene: 6. Germline CDR1 MDHEN, CDR2 SYDVKM. The length of the CDR3 is 15 residues. The CDR3: CASSSLAGSTYEQYF. CDR3 DNA sequence: TGTGCCAGCAGTTCCCTAGCGGGATCTACCTACGAGCAGTACTTC.

This sequence joins TRBV5-1 and TRBJ1-4; 7 bases match TRBD1. The CDR3 is 13 residues long. Germline CDR1 reads SGHRS; CDR2 reads YFSETQ. With 1 base clipped from V and 8 bases from J, the junction kept 2 bases outside the gene matches. The CDR3 sequence: CASSLKQGEKLFF. CDR3 nucleotides: TGCGCCAGCAGCTTGAAACAGGGGGAAAAACTGTTTTTT.

This chain connects TRBV30 to TRBJ1-6; the match to TRBD1 covers 9 bases. This CDR3 is built from 17 residues. In germline, CDR1 is GTSNPN, CDR2 SVGIG (reference sequence). V lost 2 bases, J lost 8 bases, and 13 bases stayed unmatched. The CDR3 region has the DNA TGTGCCTGGAGTAACCCCTATGGGGGACAGGGTTATTCACCCCTCCACTTT. Protein sequence: CAWSNPYGGQGYSPLHF.

The chain joins TRBV2 to TRBJ1-4; the D is unclear. CDR1 is SNHLY and CDR2 is FYNNEI in the germline V gene. V lost 1 base, J lost 4 bases, and 7 bases lay in between. The CDR3 has 14 amino acids. CDR3 in DNA: TGTGCCAGCAGTGAAGGGCTCCGTAATGAAAAACTGTTTTTT. Amino acid sequence: CASSEGLRNEKLFF.

The CDR3 loop is CASSYPGVLETQYF. DNA for the CDR3: TGTGCCAGCAGTTACCCAGGGGTATTAGAGACCCAGTACTTC. The chain employs TRBV6-2 or TRBV6-3 and TRBJ2-5, with D possibly matching TRBD1 (6 bases). This CDR3 is 14 amino acids long. Trimming pared 2 bases from V and 4 bases from J, leaving 11 bases between. The germline gives CDR1 MNHEY, CDR2 SVGEGT.

This clone was seen only once. This chain uses TRBV30 with TRBJ1-2; a possible D gene is TRBD1 (5 bases). The CDR3 has 15 residues. The V gene's germline CDR1 is GTSNPN and CDR2 SVGIG (reference sequence). The ends were cut back, 2 bases at V and 6 bases at J, with 19 bases in the middle. Here the CDR3 reads CAWSFRGISMDGYTF. Here the CDR3 DNA reads TGTGCCTGGAGTTTCCGGGGGATATCCATGGATGGCTACACCTTC.

This chain uses TRBV5-8 with TRBJ2-3, with TRBD2 matching 9 bases. The CDR3 extends over 16 amino acids. The ends lost 1 base at V and 5 bases at J; junction bases unmatched: 8. Germline V lookup: CDR1 SGHTS, CDR2 YDEGEE. The CDR3 DNA reads as TGTGCCAGCAGCTTGCGCGGGAGGGCCGGGAGAGATACGCAGTATTTT. Its translation: CASSLRGRAGRDTQYF.

This chain links TRBV28 with TRBJ1-1, with 8 nucleotides matching TRBD1. The V segment lost 5 bases and the J segment 1 base; nucleotides outside the gene matches: 3. CDR3 length: 14 amino acids. Looked up from germline, CDR1 is MDHEN and CDR2 is SYDVKM. The CDR3 loop is CASSKDRANTEAFF. The DNA for the CDR3 is TGTGCCAGCAGTAAGGACAGGGCGAACACTGAAGCTTTCTTT.

This rearrangement joins TRBV6-6 to TRBJ1-1; D unclear. Trimming cost V 7 bases and J 2 bases, with 11 bases left between them. The CDR3 spans 13 residues. Germline CDR1 MNHNY, CDR2 SVGAGI (reference sequence). CDR3 in DNA: TGTGCCAGCACACCCCCGACAAACACTGAAGCTTTCTTT. Translation gives CASTPPTNTEAFF.

The rearrangement uses TRBV29-1 and TRBJ2-5; D may be TRBD1 (7 bases). Trimming left V 6 bases short and J 4 bases short, with 21 bases between. Looked up from germline, CDR1 is SQVTM and CDR2 is ANQGSEA. The CDR3 covers 15 residues. CDR3 sequence reads: CSVAVFRGEAETQYF. CDR3 in DNA: TGCAGCGTCGCAGTATTCAGGGGGGAAGCAGAGACCCAGTACTTC.

The chain couples TRBV7-2 to TRBJ1-2, with unresolved D. The V end lost 2 bases, the J end lost 4 bases, and 11 bases lay between the germline ends. Germline V lookup: CDR1 SGHTA, CDR2 FQGNSA. This CDR3 has 14 residues. CDR3 loop: CASSLFGGLYGYTF. In DNA, the CDR3 is TGTGCCAGCAGCTTATTCGGAGGTCTCTATGGCTACACCTTC.

The rearrangement uses TRBV30 and TRBJ1-2; 10 bases map to TRBD1. Per germline, CDR1 GTSNPN and CDR2 SVGIG (reference sequence). With V trimmed by 5 bases and J by 0 bases, 9 bases remained unmatched. The CDR3 runs to 16 residues. CDR3 coding DNA: TGTGCCTGGCACCGGGACAGGGGTTTTGCTAACTATGGCTACACCTTC. Translation: CAWHRDRGFANYGYTF.

The chain joins TRBV7-9 to TRBJ2-5; 7 bases are a match to TRBD1. Germline assignment: CDR1 SEHNR and CDR2 FQNEAQ (reference sequence). The V segment lost 5 bases and the J segment 1 base; nucleotides outside the gene matches: 1. The CDR3 is 13 residues long. The CDR3 spells CASSHRGQETQYF. CDR3 bases: TGTGCCAGCAGCCACAGGGGCCAAGAGACCCAGTACTTC.

This clone has just one count. The V call is TRBV7-2, the J call TRBJ1-1; D ambiguous. CDR3 length: 13 residues. Germline V gene lookup returns CDR1 SGHTA and CDR2 FQGNSA. Trimming took off 2 bases at V and 6 bases at J, with 10 bases between the two ends. The CDR3 DNA reads as TGTGCCAGCAGCTTAATGGGAGGAGCTGAAGCTTTCTTT. Encoded protein: CASSLMGGAEAFF.

V usage is TRBV11-1 and J usage is TRBJ2-5; 9 bases match TRBD2. The CDR3 runs 15 residues. From germline, CDR1 is SGHAT and CDR2 FQDESV (reference sequence). V was pared by 1 base and J by 6 bases, with 6 bases of the junction left unmatched. CDR3 bases: TGTGCCAGCAGCTTAGTGACTAGCGGAGAGCAGACCCAGTACTTC. It encodes CASSLVTSGEQTQYF.

This clone was observed once. The gene calls are TRBV7-9 and TRBJ1-2; 7 bases agree with TRBD1. Germline trimming cut 1 base from V and 7 bases from J; bases unmatched to any gene: 3. The CDR3 covers 13 residues. Germline V gene sequence: CDR1 SEHNR, CDR2 FQNEAQ (reference sequence). CDR3 coding DNA: TGTGCCAGCAGCTTAGATGGGACAGTTGGCTACACCTTC. This translates into CASSLDGTVGYTF.

CDR3 protein: CSVATGGIDQPQHF. CDR3 nucleotides: TGCAGCGTAGCGACAGGGGGGATCGATCAGCCCCAGCATTTT. The chain has TRBV29-1 and TRBJ1-5; 9 bases fit TRBD1. The junction had 8 bases not matched to a gene; V was cut back by 6 bases and J by 5 bases. Germline loops: CDR1 SQVTM, CDR2 ANQGSEA. CDR3 length equals 14 residues. The complete variable domain, with remaining parts taken from reference TRBV29-1 and TRBJ1-5, reads SAVISQKPSRDICQRGTSLTIQCQVDSQVTMMFWYRQQPGQSLTLIATANQGSEATYESGFVIDKFPISRPNLTFSTLTVSNMSPEDSSIYLCSVATGGIDQPQHFGDGTRLSIL.

The V and J genes are TRBV19 and TRBJ2-3, with D hard to call. CDR3 length: 12 residues. Trimming cost V 6 bases and J 3 bases, with 7 bases left between them. Germline values: CDR1 LNHDA, CDR2 SQIVND (reference sequence). The CDR3 DNA is TGTGCCAGTAGCCCGTATACAGATACGCAGTATTTT. This translates into CASSPYTDTQYF.

The rearrangement joins TRBV7-8 to TRBJ2-1, with 8 bases matching TRBD2. Trimming cost V 2 bases and J 8 bases; bases outside gene matches: 5. CDR3 size: 14 residues. Germline values: CDR1 SGHVS, CDR2 FQNEAQ. In DNA, the CDR3 is TGTGCCAGCAGCTTATTAGCGGGATCGTATGAGCAGTTCTTC. This sequence encodes CASSLLAGSYEQFF. Full variable domain (missing parts from reference TRBV7-8 and TRBJ2-1): GAGVSQSPRYKVAKRGQDVALRCDPISGHVSLFWYQQALGQGPEFLTYFQNEAQLDKSGLPSDRFFAERPEGSVSTLKIQRTQQEDSAVYLCASSLLAGSYEQFFGPGTRLTVL.

The chain links TRBV4-3 to TRBJ1-1, with D possibly TRBD1 on 5 matching bases. CDR3 size: 14 residues. Germline values: CDR1 LGHNA, CDR2 YSLEER. V was shortened by 0 bases and J by 10 bases, with 15 bases between the two germline ends. The DNA of the CDR3 is TGCGCCAGCAGCCAAGATAGGGGAGGGGCATTAGCTTTCTTT. It specifies CASSQDRGGALAFF.

J is TRBJ2-1 and V is TRBV4-2; no clear D. From germline, CDR1 is LGHNA and CDR2 YNFKEQ. The CDR3 runs to 14 residues. With 4 bases removed from V and 2 bases from J, the gap between germline ends came to 9 bases. Written as DNA, the CDR3 is TGTGCCAGCAGCCCCCAGTTAACCTACAATGAGCAGTTCTTC. Translation: CASSPQLTYNEQFF.

The chain carries TRBV5-1 and TRBJ2-3; 7 bases align to TRBD2. The CDR3 has 15 residues. The J segment lost 2 bases and the V segment lost 4 bases, leaving 7 bases of the junction unmatched. From germline, CDR1 is SGHRS and CDR2 YFSETQ. CDR3: CASSTSGTNTDTQYF. In nucleotides, the CDR3 is TGCGCCAGCAGCACGTCCGGGACTAACACAGATACGCAGTATTTT.

The J gene is TRBJ1-2, the V gene TRBV9; 10 bases fit TRBD1. This CDR3 contains 14 residues. V gave up 4 bases and J gave up 9 bases; unmatched junction bases: 9. Germline loops: CDR1 SGDLS, CDR2 YYNGEE. CDR3 amino acids: CASSTRDRGMSYTF. The CDR3 region has the DNA TGTGCCAGCAGCACTCGGGACAGGGGTATGAGCTACACCTTC.

In this sample, this clone turned up once. The chain joins TRBV7-2 to TRBJ1-6, with 7 bases that match TRBD1. CDR1 SGHTA and CDR2 FQGNSA come from the germline V gene. J lost 6 bases, V lost 8 bases, and 13 bases had no gene match. The CDR3 spans 16 residues. This CDR3 reads CASGGPGQAVNSPLHF. In nucleotides, the CDR3 is TGTGCCAGCGGCGGCCCCGGACAGGCGGTTAATTCACCCCTCCACTTT.

The rearrangement uses TRBV18 and TRBJ2-2; D may be TRBD2 (5 bases). V was trimmed by 2 bases and J by 6 bases, leaving 13 bases between them. Germline values: CDR1 KGHSH, CDR2 LQKENI. This CDR3 region has 15 residues. The CDR3 bases are TGTGCCAGCTCACCAACGAGGGAGAGGGCCGGGGAGCTGTTTTTT. The encoded protein is CASSPTRERAGELFF.

The genes are TRBV11-3 and TRBJ2-1; perhaps TRBD2 as D (5 bases). This CDR3 comprises 17 residues. The V end was cut by 5 bases, the J end by 0 bases, with 17 bases between. Germline V gives CDR1 SGHNT, CDR2 YENEEA. The DNA of the CDR3 is TGTGCCAGCAGCAAAGGGAGAACCCTAAGCTCCTACAATGAGCAGTTCTTC. Translating gives CASSKGRTLSSYNEQFF.

The chain joins TRBV5-4 to TRBJ2-3, with 10 bases fitting TRBD1. The CDR3 has 15 residues. The trim removed 3 bases at V and 4 bases at J, leaving 5 bases unmatched. Germline V lookup: CDR1 SGHNT, CDR2 YYREEE (reference sequence). The CDR3 is CASSWDRGGSDTQYF. The DNA of the CDR3 is TGTGCCAGCAGCTGGGACAGGGGAGGGTCAGATACGCAGTATTTT.

This rearrangement joins TRBV4-1 to TRBJ2-7; a possible D gene is TRBD2 (6 bases). The CDR3 sequence is 15 residues long. Looked up from germline, CDR1 is MGHRA and CDR2 is YSYEKL. V was pared by 4 bases and J by 3 bases, with 16 bases between. CDR3 nucleotide sequence: TGCGCCAGCAGCCCCGATAGCGGAACCCACTACGAGCAGTACTTC. Amino acids: CASSPDSGTHYEQYF.

This rearrangement joins TRBV28 to TRBJ1-5, with 10 bases identical to TRBD1. V lost 8 bases to trimming and J lost 6 bases; unmatched junction nucleotides: 4. The CDR3 is made up of 13 amino acids. Germline CDR1 and CDR2: MDHEN and SYDVKM. CDR3 DNA sequence: TGTGCCAGCTTAGACAGGGGGCGTCAGCCCCAGCATTTT. Protein: CASLDRGRQPQHF. The full variable domain, its missing parts supplied by reference TRBV28 and TRBJ1-5, is DVKVTQSSRYLVKRTGEKVFLECVQDMDHENMFWYRQDPGLGLRLIYFSYDVKMKEKGDIPEGYSVSREKKERFSLILESASTNQTSMYLCASLDRGRQPQHFGDGTRLSIL.